This T cell receptor (beta chain) is drawn from a study of T-cell reconstitution after alpha-beta-depleted transplantation in children. V gave up 3 bases and J gave up 6 bases; unmatched junction bases: 3. The CDR3 covers 13 residues. TCRbeta library preparation incorporated unique molecular identifiers. Each CDR3 protein is one row after TCRdb ran MiXCR on the PCR reads. This table has about 260,000 distinct CDR3 sequences, around 10% appearing once. This clonotype was counted only a few times. The clonotype was recovered from a male patient between 2 and 15 years old who had a stem cell transplant for chronic granulomatous disease, so the T cells may come from the graft donor. V is TRBV12-3 or TRBV12-4 and J is TRBJ2-7; 9 nucleotides align to TRBD2. The sequenced sample was peripheral blood, obtained 180 days after TCRalphabeta/CD19-depleted stem cell transplant. CDR3 in DNA: TGTGCCAGCAGTTTGACTAGCGGAGGCGAGCAGTACTTC. Translation: CASSLTSGGEQYF.